A selection of T cell receptor beta chains follows, all from one sample in a study of shared clonotypes between healthy human individuals. Method: immunoSEQ multiplex PCR; TCRdb's copy keeps in-frame clones and lacks some. Found here are about 1.4 million clones, roughly 96% of them singletons; the top ten hold roughly 1.1%. Sequenced input: naive CD4+ T cells sorted from blood. These receptor sequences come from a man aged 25-45 years in good health. Each CDR3 is given with its conserved first and last residue. The order of the fields is J gene, V gene, D gene, clone size, CDR3 DNA, CDR3 protein. A D gene is named only where the DNA matches it firmly. Clone size is given for some rows only: seen once, a few or many times, or a class if the clone is expanded.

J gene: TRBJ2-3
V gene: TRBV10-2
D gene: .
clone size: .
CDR3 DNA: TGCGCCAGCAGTTGGAACAGGGCTGGTAAAGATACGCAGTATTTT
CDR3 protein: CASSWNRAGKDTQYF

J gene: TRBJ2-5
V gene: TRBV7-8
D gene: .
clone size: once
CDR3 DNA: TGTGCCAGCAGCTTTTACGGGGCGCAAGAGACCCAGTACTTC
CDR3 protein: CASSFYGAQETQYF

J gene: TRBJ2-1
V gene: TRBV5-6
D gene: TRBD2
clone size: .
CDR3 DNA: TGTGCCAGCAGCCACCAAGGACTAGCGCCTTACAATGAGCAGTTCTTC
CDR3 protein: CASSHQGLAPYNEQFF

J gene: TRBJ2-7
V gene: TRBV5-1
D gene: TRBD1
clone size: .
CDR3 DNA: TGCGCCAGCAGCTCCCGAGACAGGGGGCTATCCGAGCAGTACTTC
CDR3 protein: CASSSRDRGLSEQYF

J gene: TRBJ1-2
V gene: TRBV4-1
D gene: .
clone size: .
CDR3 DNA: TGCGCCAGCAGCACCCGGACGGATAACTATGGCTACACCTTC
CDR3 protein: CASSTRTDNYGYTF

J gene: TRBJ1-2
V gene: TRBV7-9
D gene: TRBD1
clone size: .
CDR3 DNA: TGTGCCAGCAGCTTAGCGGGGACAGCACCTTTCTCTGGCTACACCTTC
CDR3 protein: CASSLAGTAPFSGYTF

J gene: TRBJ2-5
V gene: TRBV5-4
D gene: .
clone size: .
CDR3 DNA: TGTGCCAGCAGCTTGGCGGGTAGCGCCGAGACCCAGTACTTC
CDR3 protein: CASSLAGSAETQYF

J gene: TRBJ2-7
V gene: TRBV5-1
D gene: .
clone size: .
CDR3 DNA: TGCGCCAGCAGCTTGGGCCTTGCCTCCTACGAGCAGTACTTC
CDR3 protein: CASSLGLASYEQYF

J gene: TRBJ2-1
V gene: TRBV5-5
D gene: .
clone size: .
CDR3 DNA: TGTGCCAGCAGCTTGCTCGCCGCGAATCGACCCAATGAGCAGTTCTTC
CDR3 protein: CASSLLAANRPNEQFF

J gene: TRBJ2-7
V gene: TRBV4-1
D gene: TRBD2
clone size: .
CDR3 DNA: TGCGCCAGCAGCAGGAGCGGGAGTCCCTACGAGCAGTACTTC
CDR3 protein: CASSRSGSPYEQYF

J gene: TRBJ1-2
V gene: TRBV7-2
D gene: .
clone size: .
CDR3 DNA: TGTGCCAGCAGCCCGGGGTGGGTGGGCGGCGGTGGCTACACCTTC
CDR3 protein: CASSPGWVGGGGYTF

J gene: TRBJ2-7
V gene: TRBV5-1
D gene: TRBD2
clone size: .
CDR3 DNA: TGCGCCAGCAGCTTGGCGGGACTAGCGGGCTACGAGCAGTACTTC
CDR3 protein: CASSLAGLAGYEQYF

J gene: TRBJ2-5
V gene: TRBV7-2
D gene: .
clone size: .
CDR3 DNA: TGTGCCAGCAGCTTAGCAGGGGGAGGCGGGTCGGGACAAGAGACCCAGTACTTC
CDR3 protein: CASSLAGGGGSGQETQYF

J gene: TRBJ1-2
V gene: TRBV9
D gene: TRBD1
clone size: .
CDR3 DNA: TGTGCCAGCAGCGTTGACAGGGGGCGCTTCTATGGCTACACCTTC
CDR3 protein: CASSVDRGRFYGYTF

J gene: TRBJ2-1
V gene: TRBV18
D gene: TRBD2
clone size: .
CDR3 DNA: TGTGCCAGCTCACCGCTAGCGGGAAGCAATGAGCAGTTCTTC
CDR3 protein: CASSPLAGSNEQFF

J gene: TRBJ2-7
V gene: TRBV7-3
D gene: TRBD1
clone size: .
CDR3 DNA: TGTGCCAGCAGCTCCGGACAGGGACCTTACGAGCAGTACTTC
CDR3 protein: CASSSGQGPYEQYF